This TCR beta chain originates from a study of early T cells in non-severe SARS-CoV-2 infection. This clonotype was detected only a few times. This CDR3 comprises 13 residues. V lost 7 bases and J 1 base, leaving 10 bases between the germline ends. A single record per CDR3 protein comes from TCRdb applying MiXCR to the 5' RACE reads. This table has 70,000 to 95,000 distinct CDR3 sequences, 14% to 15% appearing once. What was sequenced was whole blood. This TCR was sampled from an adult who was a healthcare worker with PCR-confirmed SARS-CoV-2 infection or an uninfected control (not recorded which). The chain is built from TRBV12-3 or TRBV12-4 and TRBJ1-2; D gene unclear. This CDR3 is CASTQVGNYGYTF. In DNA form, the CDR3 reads TGTGCCAGCACCCAAGTTGGTAACTATGGCTACACCTTC.